This TCR beta chain was recorded in a study of blood T cells in healthy people across ages. It was with a sample-barcoded 5' primer and a J-beta primer mix that a second PCR of about 6 to 11 cycles was run. TCRdb independently ran MiXCR on the 5' RACE reads; one entry per CDR3 protein. The repertoire holds some 550,000 distinct CDR3 sequences, with around 48% as singletons. Germline values: CDR1 LGHNA, CDR2 YSLEER. The CDR3 length is 17 residues. The specimen was blood. The TCR originated in a man older than 75 in good health. This chain uses TRBV4-3 with TRBJ2-7, with 12 bases matching TRBD1. The J call could be wrong; TRBJ2-5 is a better fit for the DNA end. The CDR3 here is CASSQGPGTGGLETQYF. In DNA form, the CDR3 reads TGCGCCAGCAGCCAAGGCCCCGGGACAGGGGGCTTAGAGACCCAGTACTTC.